The 10 T cell receptor beta chains given below trace back to one sample, sequenced in a study of cytomegalovirus exposure and HLA in healthy donors. Repertoires were generated with immunoSEQ multiplex PCR, while TCRdb's copy carries only in-frame clones and drops some. This sample yields 150,000 to 200,000 clones, of which roughly 82% are seen a single time; less than 9% belongs to the top ten. Sequencing used PBMCs. The receptor source for this set is a man between 18 and 35 years old in good health and CMV-seropositive.

The V call is TRBV30, the J call TRBJ2-7; TRBD1 aligns across 8 bases. The germline V gene has CDR1 GTSNPN and CDR2 SVGIG (reference sequence). This CDR3 is built from 12 residues. CDR3 residues: CAGKGQAHEQYF. CDR3 DNA: TGTGCTGGGAAGGGACAGGCACACGAGCAGTACTTC.

V gene TRBV5-4 combines with J gene TRBJ2-7, with TRBD2 matching over 7 bases. Looked up from germline, CDR1 is SGHNT and CDR2 is YYREEE (reference sequence). This CDR3 has 14 residues. Trimming at V came to 4 bases and at J to 5 bases, leaving 9 bases not matched to a gene. In DNA form, the CDR3 reads TGTGCCAGCAGCGGTCTGGCGGGAGATCACGAGCAGTACTTC. Amino acid sequence: CASSGLAGDHEQYF.

The chain has TRBV7-2 and TRBJ2-3, with TRBD2 as a possible D gene (6 bases). Germline lookup yields CDR1 SGHTA and CDR2 FQGNSA. V shed 5 bases and J shed 5 bases, with 20 bases lying between them. This CDR3 is 16 amino acids long. The CDR3 region has the DNA TGTGCCAGCAGCGCACAAATAGCGGACTATGGAGATACGCAGTATTTT. It codes for CASSAQIADYGDTQYF.

The DNA for the CDR3 is TGTGCCTGGGGGGGGGCGCTCCTGGAGACCCAGTACTTC. Translated: CAWGGALLETQYF. V and J are TRBV30 and TRBJ2-5; the D gene is possibly TRBD2 (7 bases). Germline V gene lookup returns CDR1 GTSNPN and CDR2 SVGIG (reference sequence). This CDR3 has 13 residues. Trimming took 5 bases from V and 5 from J, leaving 15 bases between them.

This CDR3 is CASSVDGETRVGHEQFF. The CDR3 region has the DNA TGTGCCAGCAGCGTAGATGGGGAGACTAGAGTAGGCCATGAGCAGTTCTTC. The V and J genes are TRBV9 and TRBJ2-1; a weak D match, TRBD2 (6 bases). The CDR3 loop spans 17 amino acids. The ends were cut back, 0 bases at V and 8 bases at J, with 21 bases in the middle. Germline loops: CDR1 SGDLS, CDR2 YYNGEE.

The rearrangement joins TRBV19 to TRBJ1-1; D call uncertain. In germline, CDR1 is LNHDA, CDR2 SQIVND (reference sequence). This CDR3 contains 13 residues. With 6 bases removed from V and 0 bases from J, the gap between germline ends came to 8 bases. The CDR3 DNA sequence: TGTGCCAGTAGCTCCCTTTTGAACACTGAAGCTTTCTTT. This codes for CASSSLLNTEAFF.

The chain employs TRBV6-1 and TRBJ1-5; 9 bases fit TRBD1. The CDR3 runs to 16 residues. V shed 4 bases and J 6 bases; nucleotides not matched to a gene: 10. The germline V gene encodes CDR1 MNHNS and CDR2 SASEGT. The CDR3 DNA sequence: TGTGCCAGCAGTGGCTACAGGGGGCCCGGAACTCAGCCCCAGCATTTT. Its protein product is CASSGYRGPGTQPQHF.

V is TRBV12-1 and J is TRBJ2-7; TRBD1 was called by the table and not checked on the DNA. TRBV12-1 is a pseudogene locus. CDR3 length: 15 amino acids. CDR3 in DNA: TGTGCCAGCAGCTTCCGACAGGGGGCAGGGTACGAGCAGTACTTC. Translating it yields CASSFRQGAGYEQYF.

The chain joins TRBV13 to TRBJ2-7, with 12 bases aligning to TRBD2. The V and J ends lost 5 bases and 5 bases, in that order; junction bases with no gene match: 10. Per the germline V gene, CDR1 is PRHDT and CDR2 is FYEKMQ (reference sequence). This CDR3 has 16 residues. CDR3 region: CASSTGTSGSPNEQYF. The CDR3 DNA is TGTGCCAGCAGCACCGGGACTAGCGGGTCACCGAACGAGCAGTACTTC. Combining the CDR3 with reference TRBV13 and TRBJ2-7 gives the whole variable domain AAGVIQSPRHLIKEKRETATLKCYPIPRHDTVYWYQQGPGQDPQFLISFYEKMQSDKGSIPDRFSAQQFSDYHSELNMSSLELGDSALYFCASSTGTSGSPNEQYFGPGTRLTVT.

The V gene is TRBV4-1, the J gene TRBJ2-6, with no clear D. The CDR3 runs to 16 residues. The V and J ends lost 0 bases and 1 base respectively, with 7 bases between them. Germline CDR1 reads MGHRA; CDR2 reads YSYEKL. Written as DNA, the CDR3 is TGCGCCAGCAGCCAAGATCCCGTATCTGGGGCCAACGTCCTGACTTTC. It codes for CASSQDPVSGANVLTF.